The source of this T cell receptor (beta chain) is a study of Ad26.COV2.S vaccination and SARS-CoV-2 variants (dated by TCRdb to the early 2020s). With regard to the full study: Vaccine-arm donors were drawn from COV1001, a multicentre, randomized, double-blind, placebo-controlled phase I-IIa trial of Ad26.COV2.S in healthy adults. Dosing of Ad26.COV2.S was intramuscular, at either 5x10^10 or 1x10^11 viral particles, delivered as one shot or as two shots spaced 56 days apart. Sequencing of the TCRbeta repertoire served to evaluate the specificity and breadth of SARS-CoV-2-reactive T cell receptors following Ad26.COV2.S vaccination. A total of 32 samples were included in the TCR-sequenced set, comprising around 20 Ad26.COV2.S vaccine recipients, 5 placebo recipients and 8 SARS-CoV-2 convalescent individuals. Participants in the trial were split at random into five groups of five each, receiving low-dose or high-dose Ad26.COV2.S once or twice, or else placebo on both occasions. Blinding of investigators to trial group allocation was maintained during experiments and outcome assessment. Overall study results and their limits: Comparable non-spike TCR breadth was observed between vaccine and placebo recipients, consistent with only spike being contained in the vaccine. Spike-specific TCR breadth was higher in Ad26.COV2.S recipients than in placebo recipients (P = 0.0014). After vaccination, spike-specific CD8+ and CD4+ T cell responses were reported to show substantial breadth. The authors noted that the TCR breadth and depth analyses may have underestimated total T cell responses. The study lacked the statistical power to compare responses across vaccine doses or regimens.

Notes on this clone: Its binding antigen is unknown. One base away there is no much larger clone; base qualities are not given.

The CDR3 numbers 13 residues from cysteine through phenylalanine. Just the 39-base CDR3 DNA is kept, in frame starting at base 1. The germline V gene (reference sequence) sets CDR1 to LNHDA and CDR2 to SQIVND. V is cut by 4 bases and J by 4 bases, and the space between the germline ends is 11 bases. Taken with the paper, the label for treatment or condition translates to: 15 to 20 received Ad26.COV2.S at low or high dose, single or two shots; 5 received placebo; per-sample allocation not given. For vaccine and placebo recipients, repertoires were sequenced using samples collected on day 63 after the first injection. In Cohort 1b, 25 adults aged 18-55 years were enrolled at a single site in Boston, USA, between 29 July and 7 August 2020. Ad26.COV2.S was a replication-incompetent adenovirus type 26 vector that expressed a prefusion-stabilized SARS-CoV-2 spike protein derived from the original Wuhan strain.

The immunoSEQ Assay was the method used to sequence TCRbeta CDR3 regions. After extraction, genomic DNA underwent amplification by bias-controlled multiplex PCR, followed by high-throughput sequencing. For the original study's pipeline: Collapsing and filtering of sequences were performed to quantify the absolute abundance of each unique TCRbeta CDR3 region. T cell fraction was estimated by normalizing TCRbeta template counts to usable DNA, which was measured by amplifying reference genes present in all nucleated cells. Repertoire TCRs were annotated as SARS-CoV-2-specific when V gene, CDR3 amino acid sequence and J gene were exactly matched to a known reactive TCR set. The reference SARS-CoV-2 TCR set was obtained from MIRA and was filtered for enrichment in COVID-19-positive ImmuneCODE repertoires, whereby public or cross-reactive TCRs were removed. Drawing on the MIRA antigens, annotated TCRs were analysed further at the level of specific ORF or position within ORF. Depth was the summed frequency of annotated unique rearrangements, while breadth was defined as annotated unique rearrangements over total unique productive rearrangements. Two-sided Wilcoxon rank-sum tests were applied when comparing TCR breadth between groups. In TCRdb, the immuneACCESS table is reduced to in-frame sequences with V and J assigned. These tables do not hold every clone; where another copy was compared, an unresolved V gene accounts for under half, and the others remain unexplained. For V, J and clone size, that table is used; D and trimming come from the DNA. A total of a few hundred thousand clones appear in this sample, roughly 87% of them only once. The ten largest make up just under 3% of the sample.

This receptor was obtained from a person between 18 and 65 years old who received the Ad26.COV2.S COVID-19 vaccine or a placebo. The starting material was peripheral blood, obtained in a trial of Ad26.COV2.S vaccine versus placebo. The sequence is built from TRBV19 and TRBJ2-7; TRBD1 is perhaps the D gene, given 5 matching bases. The DNA is as follows: TGTGCCAGTAGTAGTTGGGGCCGATACGAGCAGTACTTC. This is translated as CASSSWGRYEQYF.